This T cell receptor beta chain was captured by sequencing in a study of CD8+CD57+ T cells in acquired aplastic anemia. Study conclusions and caveats: CD8+ Simpson's diversity showed no significant patient-control difference. Patients and controls shared twenty-nine CD8+ CDR3 sequences, highly expressed in patients.

V lost 5 bases and J lost 5; bases outside the gene matches: 2. Germline lookup yields CDR1 MNHEY and CDR2 SMNVEV (reference sequence). CDR3 length equals 13 residues. Genomic DNA served as template for TCR beta VDJ and CDR3 profiling. Each CDR3 protein is one row after TCRdb ran MiXCR on the reads. The sample shows 200,000 to 250,000 distinct CDR3 sequences, 30% to 40% of them seen only once. About this clonotype itself: Its antigen is not known.

Material for sequencing was sorted CD4+, CD8+, or CD8+CD57+ T cells (not recorded which) from PBMCs. V and J are TRBV27 and TRBJ1-5; 8 bases line up with TRBD1. This TCR came from a human donor in good health, serving as a control. CDR3 sequence reads: CASSKDRDQPQHF. The CDR3 bases are TGTGCCAGCAGTAAGGACAGGGATCAGCCCCAGCATTTT.